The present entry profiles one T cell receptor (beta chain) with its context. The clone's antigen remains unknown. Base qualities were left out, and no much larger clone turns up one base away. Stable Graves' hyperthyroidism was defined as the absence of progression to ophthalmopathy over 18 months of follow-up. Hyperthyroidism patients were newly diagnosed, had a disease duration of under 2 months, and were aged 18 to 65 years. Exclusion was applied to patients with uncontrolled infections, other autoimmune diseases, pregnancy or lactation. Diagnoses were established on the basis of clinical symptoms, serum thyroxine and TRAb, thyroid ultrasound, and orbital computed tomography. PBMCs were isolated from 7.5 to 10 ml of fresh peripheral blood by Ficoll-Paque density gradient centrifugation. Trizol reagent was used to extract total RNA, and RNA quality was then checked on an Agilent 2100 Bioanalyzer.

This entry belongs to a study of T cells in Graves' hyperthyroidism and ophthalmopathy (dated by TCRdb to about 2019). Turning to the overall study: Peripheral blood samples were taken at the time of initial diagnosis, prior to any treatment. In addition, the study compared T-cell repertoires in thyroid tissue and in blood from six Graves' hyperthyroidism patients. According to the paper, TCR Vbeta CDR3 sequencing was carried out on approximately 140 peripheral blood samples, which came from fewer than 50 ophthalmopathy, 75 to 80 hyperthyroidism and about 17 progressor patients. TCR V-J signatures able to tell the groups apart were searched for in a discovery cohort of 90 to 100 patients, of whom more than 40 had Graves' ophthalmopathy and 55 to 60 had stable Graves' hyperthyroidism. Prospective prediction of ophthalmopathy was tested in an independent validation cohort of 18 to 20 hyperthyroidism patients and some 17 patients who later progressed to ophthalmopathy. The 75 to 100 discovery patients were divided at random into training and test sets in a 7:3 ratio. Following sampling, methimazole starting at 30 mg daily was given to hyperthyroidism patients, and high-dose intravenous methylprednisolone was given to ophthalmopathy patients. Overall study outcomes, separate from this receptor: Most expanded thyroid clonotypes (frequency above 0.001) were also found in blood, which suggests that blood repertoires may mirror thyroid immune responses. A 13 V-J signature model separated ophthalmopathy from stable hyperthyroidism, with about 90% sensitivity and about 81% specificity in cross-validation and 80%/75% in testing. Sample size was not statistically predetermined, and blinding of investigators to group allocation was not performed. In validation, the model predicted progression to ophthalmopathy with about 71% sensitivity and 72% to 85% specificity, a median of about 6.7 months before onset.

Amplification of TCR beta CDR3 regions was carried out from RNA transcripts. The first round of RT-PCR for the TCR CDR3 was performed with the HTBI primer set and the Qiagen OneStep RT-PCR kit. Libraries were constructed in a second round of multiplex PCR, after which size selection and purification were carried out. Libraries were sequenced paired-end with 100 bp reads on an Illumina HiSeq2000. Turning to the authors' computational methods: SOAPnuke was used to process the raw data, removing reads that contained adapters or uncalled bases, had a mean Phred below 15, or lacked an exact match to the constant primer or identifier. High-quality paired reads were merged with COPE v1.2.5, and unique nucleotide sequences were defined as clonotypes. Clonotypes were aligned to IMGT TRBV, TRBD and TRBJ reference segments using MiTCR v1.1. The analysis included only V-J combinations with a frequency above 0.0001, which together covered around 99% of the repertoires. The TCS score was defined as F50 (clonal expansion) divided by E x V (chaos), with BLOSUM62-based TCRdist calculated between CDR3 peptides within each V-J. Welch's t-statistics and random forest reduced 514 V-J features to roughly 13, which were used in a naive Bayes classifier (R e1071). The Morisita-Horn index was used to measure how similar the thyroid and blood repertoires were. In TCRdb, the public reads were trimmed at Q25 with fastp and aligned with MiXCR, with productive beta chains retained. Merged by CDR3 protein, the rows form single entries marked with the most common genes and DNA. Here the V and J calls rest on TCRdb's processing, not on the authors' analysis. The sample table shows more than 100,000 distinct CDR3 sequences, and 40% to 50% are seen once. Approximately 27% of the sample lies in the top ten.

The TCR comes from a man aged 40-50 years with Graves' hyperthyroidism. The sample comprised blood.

The DNA reads as follows: TGCGCCAGCCGTCCAGAGACAGTTAATGAAGAACAGTTTTTT. The translation is CASRPETVNEEQFF. The rearranged segments are TRBV10-2 and TRBJ1-4, and the D gene may be TRBD1, 5 bases matching. The CDR3 runs 14 amino acids, cysteine and phenylalanine included. The retained sequence is limited to the CDR3, 42 bases, with the frame set at the first base. The germline V gene supplies CDR1 WSHSY and CDR2 SAAADI. The trim is 8 bases for V and 16 bases for J, with a gap of 26 bases between the germline ends.